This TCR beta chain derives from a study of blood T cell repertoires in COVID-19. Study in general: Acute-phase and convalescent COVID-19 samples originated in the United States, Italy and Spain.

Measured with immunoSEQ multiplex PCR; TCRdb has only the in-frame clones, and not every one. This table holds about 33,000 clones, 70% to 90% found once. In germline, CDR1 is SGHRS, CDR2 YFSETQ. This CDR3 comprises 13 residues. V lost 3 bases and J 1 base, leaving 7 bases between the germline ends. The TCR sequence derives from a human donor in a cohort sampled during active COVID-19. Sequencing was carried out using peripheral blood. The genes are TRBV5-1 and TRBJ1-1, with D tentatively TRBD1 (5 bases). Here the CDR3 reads CASSSQGNTEAFF. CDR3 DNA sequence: TGCGCCAGCAGCTCGCAGGGGAACACTGAAGCTTTCTTT.